The 26 T cell receptor beta chains presented below share a single source sample, sequenced in a study of response to subunit inactivated influenza vaccine. TCRdb reprocessed the RT-PCR reads with MiXCR, giving one entry per CDR3 protein. The top ten hold approximately 10% of the sample, which has fewer than 400,000 distinct CDR3 sequences, about a fifth seen once. The sequences come from PBMCs from blood, collected less than 22 months after vaccination. The source is a man between 50 and 75 years old who received an inactivated influenza vaccine.

This chain uses TRBV29-1 with TRBJ1-2; TRBD1 agrees at 7 bases. The CDR3 spans 12 residues. Germline V CDR1 and CDR2: SQVTM, ANQGSEA. V lost 5 bases and J lost 5; bases outside the gene matches: 5. For the CDR3, the DNA is TGCAGCGTTTTGACAGGGACTTATGGCTACACCTTC. This sequence encodes CSVLTGTYGYTF. Based on the CDR3 plus reference TRBV29-1 and TRBJ1-2, the full variable domain is SAVISQKPSRDICQRGTSLTIQCQVDSQVTMMFWYRQQPGQSLTLIATANQGSEATYESGFVIDKFPISRPNLTFSTLTVSNMSPEDSSIYLCSVLTGTYGYTFGSGTRLTVV.

This clonotype was seen a handful of times. The chain employs TRBV6-2 or TRBV6-3 and TRBJ2-4; D not certain. V was shortened by 1 base and J by 8 bases, with 3 bases between the two germline ends. Germline CDR1 is MNHEY and CDR2 is SVGEGT. CDR3 size: 11 residues. DNA for the CDR3: TGTGCCAGCAGTTACTTGTACATTCAGTACTTC. This encodes CASSYLYIQYF.

The gene calls are TRBV19 and TRBJ1-2; TRBD1 aligns across 8 bases. The CDR3 runs to 14 residues. Germline-derived CDR1 and CDR2 are LNHDA and SQIVND (reference sequence). The V segment lost 5 bases and the J segment 8 bases; nucleotides outside the gene matches: 10. This CDR3 is CASSLPGQVFGYTF. The CDR3 nucleotides read TGTGCCAGTAGTCTCCCGGGACAGGTTTTCGGCTACACCTTC.

This clonotype has more than one count but fewer than ten. The chain couples TRBV12-3 or TRBV12-4 to TRBJ2-1, with 9 bases fitting TRBD2. Trimming removed 4 bases from V and 0 bases from J; junction bases left unmatched: 10. This CDR3 is built from 18 residues. The CDR3 spells CASSSPGLAGHSYNEQFF. The CDR3 bases are TGTGCCAGCAGTTCCCCGGGGCTAGCGGGGCACTCCTACAATGAGCAGTTCTTC.

This chain links TRBV7-9 with TRBJ2-5; TRBD2 aligns across 7 bases. Losses at the gene ends were 4 bases for V and 2 bases for J; bases not matched to a gene: 13. Per the germline V gene, CDR1 is SEHNR and CDR2 is FQNEAQ (reference sequence). This CDR3 is 17 amino acids long. CDR3 sequence reads: CASSSRRELGLQETQYF. The DNA of the CDR3 is TGTGCCAGCAGCTCCCGACGGGAGCTGGGACTACAAGAGACCCAGTACTTC.

This clonotype was counted many times. This rearrangement joins TRBV11-2 to TRBJ1-5; 9 nucleotides match TRBD1. The CDR3 length is 18 residues. V lost 1 base, J lost 3 bases, and 10 bases stayed unmatched. The germline V gene encodes CDR1 SGHAT and CDR2 FQNNGV. CDR3 loop: CASSLVFGTGSLNQPQHF. DNA of the CDR3: TGTGCCAGCAGCTTAGTCTTCGGGACAGGGTCCCTCAATCAGCCCCAGCATTTT.

This clonotype was seen repeatedly, ten times or more. The CDR3 region is CASSENPWDTIYF. In DNA form, the CDR3 reads TGTGCCAGCAGTGAAAATCCCTGGGACACCATATATTTT. The V call is TRBV5-6, the J call TRBJ1-3; D is unclear. Germline lookup yields CDR1 SGHDT and CDR2 YYEEEE. There are 13 residues in the CDR3. Trimming took off 5 bases at V and 8 bases at J, with 14 bases between the two ends.

This clonotype was seen many times. CDR3 sequence: CASRYGGLNTEAFF. For the CDR3, the DNA is TGTGCCAGCAGATACGGGGGGCTGAACACTGAAGCTTTCTTT. The rearrangement links TRBV7-2 to TRBJ1-1; TRBD1 is a possible D gene (6 bases). Germline CDR1 and CDR2: SGHTA and FQGNSA. Trimming cost V 6 bases and J 0 bases, with 11 bases left between them. This CDR3 is 14 amino acids long. Combining the CDR3 with reference TRBV7-2 and TRBJ1-1 gives the whole variable domain GAGVSQSPSNKVTEKGKDVELRCDPISGHTALYWYRQSLGQGLEFLIYFQGNSAPDKSGLPSDRFSAERTGGSVSTLTIQRTQQEDSAVYLCASRYGGLNTEAFFGQGTRLTVV.

This clonotype turned up a few times. The chain uses TRBV10-3 and TRBJ1-1, with D unresolved. CDR1 ENHRY and CDR2 SYGVKD come from the germline V gene. CDR3 size: 13 residues. Trimming took 2 bases from V and 5 from J, leaving 9 bases between them. The CDR3 DNA is TGTGCCATCAGTGAGGGGTATCTGACTGAAGCTTTCTTT. This codes for CAISEGYLTEAFF.

The chain uses TRBV20-1 and TRBJ2-5, with 10 bases that match TRBD2. Looked up from germline, CDR1 is DFQATT and CDR2 is SNEGSKA (reference sequence). The CDR3 length is 18 residues. V gave up 6 bases and J gave up 5 bases; unmatched junction bases: 21. CDR3 in DNA: TGCAGTGCAGCACCCGGGACTAGCGTTCTTTTGGATGTGGAGACCCAGTACTTC. This gives the protein CSAAPGTSVLLDVETQYF.

This clonotype has a handful of counts. V is TRBV7-2 and J is TRBJ2-7; D perhaps matches TRBD1 (6 bases). The CDR3 covers 14 residues. V shed 5 bases and J shed 0 bases, with 11 bases lying between them. Germline-derived CDR1 and CDR2 are SGHTA and FQGNSA. The CDR3 loop is CASSARTVSYEQYF. The CDR3 DNA sequence: TGTGCCAGCAGCGCCCGGACAGTCTCCTACGAGCAGTACTTC.

This clonotype has just a few counts. This chain connects TRBV28 to TRBJ2-2; TRBD2 matches 9 bases. The trim removed 10 bases at V and 5 bases at J, leaving 17 bases unmatched. The germline V gene encodes CDR1 MDHEN and CDR2 SYDVKM. The CDR3 has 17 amino acids. CDR3 protein: CATQSLGEAGGTGELFF. The CDR3 DNA follows: TGTGCCACCCAGTCCCTGGGGGAAGCGGGAGGAACCGGGGAGCTGTTTTTT. Combining the CDR3 with reference TRBV28 and TRBJ2-2 gives the whole variable domain DVKVTQSSRYLVKRTGEKVFLECVQDMDHENMFWYRQDPGLGLRLIYFSYDVKMKEKGDIPEGYSVSREKKERFSLILESASTNQTSMYLCATQSLGEAGGTGELFFGEGSRLTVL.

This clonotype was counted between two and nine times. The chain combines TRBV21-1 with TRBJ1-4. TRBV21-1 is tagged as a pseudogene. The CDR3 spans 11 residues. Here the CDR3 DNA reads TGTGCCAGCAGCATGGGCCCCTCGTGGTTTTTT. This translates into CASSMGPSWFF.

This clonotype was detected only a few times. The gene calls are TRBV10-1 and TRBJ1-6, with D maybe TRBD1 (5 bases). V shed 8 bases and J shed 5 bases, with 13 bases lying between them. CDR1 and CDR2 from the germline V gene are WNHNN and SYGVQD (reference sequence). The CDR3 extends over 14 amino acids. The CDR3 region is CASRLGGDNSPLHF. DNA for the CDR3: TGCGCCAGCCGTCTGGGGGGGGATAATTCACCCCTCCACTTT.

The genes are TRBV4-1 and TRBJ2-7; D uncertain. The J call could be wrong; TRBJ2-1 is a better fit for the DNA end. This CDR3 spans 14 amino acids. Germline assignment: CDR1 MGHRA and CDR2 YSYEKL. CDR3 sequence (DNA): TGCGCCAGCAGCCAAGGGCCAGACTCCTACGAGCAGTTCTTC. It codes for CASSQGPDSYEQFF.

V and J are TRBV11-2 and TRBJ2-7; weak D call: TRBD2 (6 bases). Per germline, CDR1 SGHAT and CDR2 FQNNGV. With 2 bases removed from V and 3 bases from J, the gap between germline ends came to 23 bases. The CDR3 loop spans 18 amino acids. CDR3 loop: CASSLPPLLARINYEQYF. CDR3 DNA: TGTGCCAGCAGCTTACCCCCTCTCCTAGCGCGTATTAACTACGAGCAGTACTTC.

The V and J genes are TRBV7-9 and TRBJ1-4; possibly TRBD1 for D (6 bases). Germline lookup yields CDR1 SEHNR and CDR2 FQNEAQ (reference sequence). The CDR3 spans 16 residues. V was pared by 3 bases and J by 7 bases, with 18 bases between. Here the CDR3 DNA reads TGTGCCAGCAGCTTCGCCACAGGGCGCGGAACTGAAAAACTGTTTTTT. Its translation: CASSFATGRGTEKLFF.

This clonotype turned up a few times. The chain is built from TRBV20-1 and TRBJ2-7; D may be TRBD1 (5 bases). Trimming left V 6 bases short and J 4 bases short, with 16 bases between. The CDR3 sequence is 13 residues long. Germline V lookup: CDR1 DFQATT, CDR2 SNEGSKA (reference sequence). The CDR3 DNA reads as TGCAGTGCCCCTTTTCCAGGGAAATACGAGCAGTACTTC. This encodes CSAPFPGKYEQYF.

V gene TRBV20-1 combines with J gene TRBJ2-1; TRBD2 agrees at 7 bases. The junction had 15 bases not matched to a gene; V was cut back by 6 bases and J by 4 bases. This CDR3 is 16 amino acids long. Germline V gene lookup returns CDR1 DFQATT and CDR2 SNEGSKA (reference sequence). This CDR3 reads CSAPPARGGPYNEQFF. CDR3 nucleotide sequence: TGCAGTGCACCCCCCGCCCGCGGGGGACCTTACAATGAGCAGTTCTTC.

The chain uses TRBV7-9 and TRBJ1-2; possible D gene TRBD1, 5 bases. Germline V lookup: CDR1 SEHNR, CDR2 FQNEAQ (reference sequence). V lost 6 bases to trimming and J lost 11 bases, with 22 bases between them. CDR3 length equals 14 residues. The CDR3 region is CASSPITGTSDYTF. In DNA form, the CDR3 reads TGTGCCAGCAGTCCAATTACCGGGACCAGCGATTACACCTTC. Full variable domain (missing parts from reference TRBV7-9 and TRBJ1-2): DTGVSQNPRHKITKRGQNVTFRCDPISEHNRLYWYRQTLGQGPEFLTYFQNEAQLEKSRLLSDRFSAERPKGSFSTLEIQRTEQGDSAMYLCASSPITGTSDYTFGSGTRLTVV.

This clonotype was seen ten or more times. The rearrangement joins TRBV7-2 to TRBJ1-2, with 7 bases lining up with TRBD1. This CDR3 has 14 residues. Looked up from germline, CDR1 is SGHTA and CDR2 is FQGNSA. J was trimmed by 0 bases and V by 5 bases; bases with no gene match: 3. The CDR3, as DNA: TGTGCCAGCAGCCCGGACAGGACTAACTATGGCTACACCTTC. Its translation is CASSPDRTNYGYTF.

The V and J genes are TRBV7-6 and TRBJ1-5; unclear D gene. From germline, CDR1 is SGHVS and CDR2 FNYEAQ. With 1 base removed from V and 2 bases from J, the gap between germline ends came to 6 bases. The CDR3 is 14 residues long. This CDR3 is CASSLVPGNQPQHF. Here the CDR3 DNA reads TGTGCCAGCAGCTTAGTGCCGGGCAATCAGCCCCAGCATTTT.

The chain combines TRBV18 with TRBJ1-4, with D hard to call. The germline V gene encodes CDR1 KGHSH and CDR2 LQKENI. The CDR3 extends over 13 amino acids. V lost 3 bases, J lost 5 bases, and 7 bases lay in between. CDR3 region: CASSPQRNEKLFF. The CDR3 nucleotides are TGTGCCAGCTCACCGCAGCGGAATGAAAAACTGTTTTTT.

This clonotype turned up a few times. The CDR3 sequence: CASRQGGQTGELFF. CDR3 nucleotides: TGCGCCAGCCGACAAGGAGGTCAGACCGGGGAGCTGTTTTTT. V usage is TRBV5-1 and J usage is TRBJ2-2, with D maybe TRBD2 (5 bases). This CDR3 contains 14 residues. Germline V gene data show CDR1 as SGHRS and CDR2 as YFSETQ. Between the trimmed V and J ends, which lost 7 bases and 5 bases, there was a span of 15 bases.

This clonotype was counted ten times or more. The chain uses TRBV5-1 and TRBJ1-1, with D unclear. V was cut by 4 bases and J by 6 bases, with 16 bases left in between. CDR1 is SGHRS and CDR2 is YFSETQ in the germline V gene. This CDR3 contains 14 residues. CDR3 region: CASSAGLREPEAFF. As DNA, the CDR3 is TGCGCCAGCAGCGCTGGACTCCGTGAACCTGAAGCTTTCTTT. Looking up the rest from reference TRBV5-1 and TRBJ1-1 gives the full variable domain: KAGVTQTPRYLIKTRGQQVTLSCSPISGHRSVSWYQQTPGQGLQFLFEYFSETQRNKGNFPGRFSGRQFSNSRSEMNVSTLELGDSALYLCASSAGLREPEAFFGQGTRLTVV.

Only a few counts were recorded for this clonotype. The chain has TRBV25-1 and TRBJ1-6; D gene ambiguous. CDR3 length: 13 residues. The V end was cut by 2 bases, the J end by 5 bases, with 4 bases between. Per the germline V gene, CDR1 is MGHDK and CDR2 is SYGVNS. CDR3 sequence (DNA): TGTGCCAGCAGTGAACAAGATAATTCACCCCTCCACTTT. Translating it yields CASSEQDNSPLHF.